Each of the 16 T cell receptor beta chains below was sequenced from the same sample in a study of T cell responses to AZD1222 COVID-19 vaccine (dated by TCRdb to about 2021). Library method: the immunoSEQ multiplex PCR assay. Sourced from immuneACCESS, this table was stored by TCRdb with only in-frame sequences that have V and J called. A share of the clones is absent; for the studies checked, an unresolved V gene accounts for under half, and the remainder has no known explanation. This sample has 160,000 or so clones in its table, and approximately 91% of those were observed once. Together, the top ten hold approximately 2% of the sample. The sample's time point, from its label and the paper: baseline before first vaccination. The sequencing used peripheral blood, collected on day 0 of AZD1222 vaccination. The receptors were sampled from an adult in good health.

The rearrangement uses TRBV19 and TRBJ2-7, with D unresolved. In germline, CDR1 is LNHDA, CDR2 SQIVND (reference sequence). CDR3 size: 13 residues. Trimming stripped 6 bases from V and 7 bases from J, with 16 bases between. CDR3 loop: CASSSVVPGEQYF. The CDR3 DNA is TGTGCCAGTAGCTCGGTGGTCCCTGGGGAGCAGTACTTC.

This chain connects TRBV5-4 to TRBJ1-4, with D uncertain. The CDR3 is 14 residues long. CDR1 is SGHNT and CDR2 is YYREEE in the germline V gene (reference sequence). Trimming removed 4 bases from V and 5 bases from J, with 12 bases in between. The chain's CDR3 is CASSPAGGNEKLFF. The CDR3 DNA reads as TGTGCCAGCAGCCCGGCCGGTGGGAATGAAAAACTGTTTTTT. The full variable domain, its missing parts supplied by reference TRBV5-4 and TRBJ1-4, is ETGVTQSPTHLIKTRGQQVTLRCSSQSGHNTVSWYQQALGQGPQFIFQYYREEENGRGNFPPRFSGLQFPNYSSELNVNALELDDSALYLCASSPAGGNEKLFFGSGTQLSVL.

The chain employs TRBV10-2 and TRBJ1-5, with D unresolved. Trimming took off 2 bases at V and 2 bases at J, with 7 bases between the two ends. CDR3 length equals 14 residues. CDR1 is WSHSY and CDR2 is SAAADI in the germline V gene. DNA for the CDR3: TGCGCCAGCAGTGAGGATGGAGGCAATCAGCCCCAGCATTTT. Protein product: CASSEDGGNQPQHF.

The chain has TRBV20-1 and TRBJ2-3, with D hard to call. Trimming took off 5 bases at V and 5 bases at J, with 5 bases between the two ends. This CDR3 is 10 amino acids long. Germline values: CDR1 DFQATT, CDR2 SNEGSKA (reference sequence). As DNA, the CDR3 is TGCAGTGCTTCCGAAGATACGCAGTATTTT. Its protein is CSASEDTQYF.

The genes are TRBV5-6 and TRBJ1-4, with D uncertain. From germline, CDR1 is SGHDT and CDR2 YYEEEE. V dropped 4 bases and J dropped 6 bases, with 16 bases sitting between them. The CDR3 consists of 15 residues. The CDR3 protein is CASSRIALSDEKLFF. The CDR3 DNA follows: TGTGCCAGCAGCCGTATAGCCCTTAGTGATGAAAAACTGTTTTTT.

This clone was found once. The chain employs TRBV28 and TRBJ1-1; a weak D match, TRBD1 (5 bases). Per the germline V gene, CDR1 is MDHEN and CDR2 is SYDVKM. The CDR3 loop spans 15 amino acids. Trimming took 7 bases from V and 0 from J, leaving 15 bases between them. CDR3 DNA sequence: TGTGCCAGCACCCACTCCTCGACAGTGAACACTGAAGCTTTCTTT. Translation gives CASTHSSTVNTEAFF.

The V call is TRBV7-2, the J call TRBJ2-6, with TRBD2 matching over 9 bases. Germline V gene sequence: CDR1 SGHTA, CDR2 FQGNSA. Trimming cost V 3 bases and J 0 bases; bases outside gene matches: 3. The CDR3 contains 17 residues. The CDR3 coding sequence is TGTGCCAGCAGCTTTACTAGCGGGTTCTCTGGGGCCAACGTCCTGACTTTC. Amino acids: CASSFTSGFSGANVLTF.

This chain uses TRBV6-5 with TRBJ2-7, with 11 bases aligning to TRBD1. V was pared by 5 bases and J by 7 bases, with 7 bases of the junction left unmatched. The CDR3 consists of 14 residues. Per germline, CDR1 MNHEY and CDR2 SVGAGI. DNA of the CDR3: TGTGCCAGCAGTCGGGACAGGGGGATGTGGGAGCAGTACTTC. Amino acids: CASSRDRGMWEQYF.

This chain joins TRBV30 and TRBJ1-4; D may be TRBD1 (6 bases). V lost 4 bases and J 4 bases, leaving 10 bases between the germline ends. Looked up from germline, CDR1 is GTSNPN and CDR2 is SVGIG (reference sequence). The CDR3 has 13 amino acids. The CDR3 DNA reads TGTGCCTGGAACAGGGTCGGTAATGAAAAACTGTTTTTT. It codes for CAWNRVGNEKLFF.

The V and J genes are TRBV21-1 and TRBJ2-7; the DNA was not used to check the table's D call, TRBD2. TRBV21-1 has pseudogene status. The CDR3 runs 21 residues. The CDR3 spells CASSDTQGRSGSIRVSSEQYF. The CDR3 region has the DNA TGTGCCAGCAGCGACACACAGGGGCGCAGCGGGAGTATCCGAGTTTCCTCCGAGCAGTACTTC.

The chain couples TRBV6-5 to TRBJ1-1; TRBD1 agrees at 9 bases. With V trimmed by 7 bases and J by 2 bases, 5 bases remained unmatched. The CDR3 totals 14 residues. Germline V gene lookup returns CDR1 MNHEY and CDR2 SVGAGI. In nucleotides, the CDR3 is TGTGCCAGCAAAAACAGGGGGCGAAACACTGAAGCTTTCTTT. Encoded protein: CASKNRGRNTEAFF.

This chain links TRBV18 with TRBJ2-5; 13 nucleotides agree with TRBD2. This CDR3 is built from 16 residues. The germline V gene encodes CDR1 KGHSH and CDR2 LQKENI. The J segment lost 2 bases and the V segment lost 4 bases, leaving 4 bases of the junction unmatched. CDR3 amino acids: CASSQLAGGVQETQYF. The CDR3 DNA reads TGTGCCAGCTCACAACTAGCGGGAGGGGTACAAGAGACCCAGTACTTC.

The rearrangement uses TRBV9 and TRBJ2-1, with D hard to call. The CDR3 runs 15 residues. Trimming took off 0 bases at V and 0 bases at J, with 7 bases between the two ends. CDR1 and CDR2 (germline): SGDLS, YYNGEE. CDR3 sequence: CASSVASNSYNEQFF. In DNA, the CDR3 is TGTGCCAGCAGCGTAGCCAGTAACTCCTACAATGAGCAGTTCTTC.

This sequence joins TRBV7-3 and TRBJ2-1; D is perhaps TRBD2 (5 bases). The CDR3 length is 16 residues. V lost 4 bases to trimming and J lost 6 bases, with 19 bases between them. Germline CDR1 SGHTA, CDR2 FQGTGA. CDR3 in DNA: TGTGCCAGCAGCTCAAAACCCGGACTGGCCTCCAATGAGCAGTTCTTC. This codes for CASSSKPGLASNEQFF.

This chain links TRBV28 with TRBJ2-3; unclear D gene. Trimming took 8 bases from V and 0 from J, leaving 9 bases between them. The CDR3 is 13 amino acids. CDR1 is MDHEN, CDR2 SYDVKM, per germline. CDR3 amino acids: CASGTDSTDTQYF. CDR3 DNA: TGTGCCAGCGGTACAGATAGCACAGATACGCAGTATTTT.

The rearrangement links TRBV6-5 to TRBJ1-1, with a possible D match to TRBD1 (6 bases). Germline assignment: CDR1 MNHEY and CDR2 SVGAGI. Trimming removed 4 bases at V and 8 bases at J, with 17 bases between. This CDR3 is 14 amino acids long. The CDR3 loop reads CASSSRGGRGEAFF. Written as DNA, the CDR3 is TGTGCCAGCAGTTCGAGGGGCGGGAGGGGGGAAGCTTTCTTT.